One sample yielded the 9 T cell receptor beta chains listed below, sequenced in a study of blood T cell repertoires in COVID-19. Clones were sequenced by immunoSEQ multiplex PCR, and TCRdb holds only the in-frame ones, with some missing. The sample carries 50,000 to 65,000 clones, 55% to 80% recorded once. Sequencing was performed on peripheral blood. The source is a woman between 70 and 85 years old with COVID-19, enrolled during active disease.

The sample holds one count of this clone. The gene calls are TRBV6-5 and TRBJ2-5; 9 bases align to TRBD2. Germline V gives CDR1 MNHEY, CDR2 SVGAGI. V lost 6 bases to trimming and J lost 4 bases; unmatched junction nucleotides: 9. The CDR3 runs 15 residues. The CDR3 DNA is TGTGCCAGCAGCTATAGCGGGAGTCGGACAGAGACCCAGTACTTC. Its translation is CASSYSGSRTETQYF.

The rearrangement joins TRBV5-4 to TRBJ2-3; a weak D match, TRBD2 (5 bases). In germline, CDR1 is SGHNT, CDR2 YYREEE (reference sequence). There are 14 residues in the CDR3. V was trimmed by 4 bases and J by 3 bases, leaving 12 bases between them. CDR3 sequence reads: CASSPPSGTDTQYF. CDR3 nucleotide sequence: TGTGCCAGCAGCCCCCCCTCGGGGACAGATACGCAGTATTTT.

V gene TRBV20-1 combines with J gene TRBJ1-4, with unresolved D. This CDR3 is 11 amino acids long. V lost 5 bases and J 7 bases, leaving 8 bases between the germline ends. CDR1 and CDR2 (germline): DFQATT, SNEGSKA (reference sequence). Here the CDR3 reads CSAFEAEKLFF. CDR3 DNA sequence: TGCAGTGCTTTCGAAGCTGAAAAACTGTTTTTT.

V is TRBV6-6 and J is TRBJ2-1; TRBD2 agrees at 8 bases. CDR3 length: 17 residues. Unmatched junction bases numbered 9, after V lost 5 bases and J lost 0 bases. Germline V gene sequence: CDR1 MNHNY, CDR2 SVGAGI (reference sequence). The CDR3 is CASSPNRLAGSYNEQFF. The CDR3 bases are TGTGCCAGCAGTCCAAATAGGCTAGCGGGCTCCTACAATGAGCAGTTCTTC.

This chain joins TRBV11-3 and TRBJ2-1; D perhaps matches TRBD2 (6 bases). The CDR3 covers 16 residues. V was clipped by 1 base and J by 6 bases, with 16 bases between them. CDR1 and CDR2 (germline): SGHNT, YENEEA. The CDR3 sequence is CASSLGGTRGSNEQFF. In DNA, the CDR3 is TGTGCCAGCAGCTTAGGCGGGACCCGAGGTTCCAATGAGCAGTTCTTC.

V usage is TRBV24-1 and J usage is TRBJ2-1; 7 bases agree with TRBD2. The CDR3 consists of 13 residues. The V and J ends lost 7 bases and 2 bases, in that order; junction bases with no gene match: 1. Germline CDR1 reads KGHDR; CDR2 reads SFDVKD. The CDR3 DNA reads TGTGCCACCAGAGCGGGGACCTACAATGAGCAGTTCTTC. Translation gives CATRAGTYNEQFF.

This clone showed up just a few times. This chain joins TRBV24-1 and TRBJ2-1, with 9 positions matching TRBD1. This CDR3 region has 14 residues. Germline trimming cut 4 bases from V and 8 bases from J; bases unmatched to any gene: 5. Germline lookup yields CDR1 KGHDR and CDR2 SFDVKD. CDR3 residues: CATSETGGWDEQFF. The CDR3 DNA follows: TGTGCCACCAGTGAAACAGGGGGCTGGGATGAGCAGTTCTTC.

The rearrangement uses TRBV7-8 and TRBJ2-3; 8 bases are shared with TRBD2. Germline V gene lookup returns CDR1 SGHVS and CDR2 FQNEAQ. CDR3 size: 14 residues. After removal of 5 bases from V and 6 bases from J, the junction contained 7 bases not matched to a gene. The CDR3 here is CASSRLARGDTQYF. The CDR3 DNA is TGTGCCAGCAGCAGACTAGCGAGGGGGGATACGCAGTATTTT.

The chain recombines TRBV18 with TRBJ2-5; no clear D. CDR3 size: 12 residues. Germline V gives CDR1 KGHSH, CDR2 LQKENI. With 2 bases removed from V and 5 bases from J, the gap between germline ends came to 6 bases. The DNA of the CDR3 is TGTGCCAGCTCACCAGGGCAGGAGACCCAGTACTTC. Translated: CASSPGQETQYF.